A single T cell receptor (beta chain) is shown here with its context. These data belong to a study of blood T cells in healthy people across ages. Germline loops: CDR1 MNHEY, CDR2 SMNVEV (reference sequence). The CDR3 has 12 residues. With V trimmed by 5 bases and J by 6 bases, 3 bases remained unmatched. A sample-barcoded 5' primer and a J-beta primer mix were used in a second PCR of about 6 to 12 cycles. TCRdb ran MiXCR on the 5' RACE reads and lists one entry per CDR3 protein. The sample carries under 1,000,000 distinct CDR3 sequences, about 37% recorded once. The chain joins TRBV27 to TRBJ1-1; TRBD1 agrees at 7 bases. Sequencing used blood. The sequence derives from a man between 18 and 35 years old in good health. In DNA, the CDR3 is TGTGCCAGCAGTCGACAGGGCTCTGAAGCTTTCTTT. This sequence encodes CASSRQGSEAFF.